This TCR beta chain was recovered during a study of blood T cell repertoires in COVID-19 (dated by TCRdb to the early 2020s). Regarding the complete study: Samples covering the acute and convalescent phases of COVID-19 were provided by collaborators in the United States, Italy and Spain. The material from the prospective study consisted of cDNA or gDNA derived from T cells, B-cell-depleted T cells, or PBMCs. The dataset comprised deeply sampled blood TCRbeta repertoires from subjects exposed to, actively infected with, or recovered from COVID-19. The sample metadata nearly always contained a de-identified subject ID, COVID-19 status, age in years and sex. Samples came from the ongoing ImmuneRACE study (first 160 participants) plus 1,254 subjects from 6 global collaborators. HLA class I and class II types, where available, came from metadata supplied by the sample provider rather than from assay-based typing. A freely available public database, intended as a resource for researchers studying the immune response to SARS-CoV-2, is where the repertoires were released. The study at large found these results: How much clinical and demographic metadata was included differed by source and by participant, and the metadata was provided uncurated.

Participants in the prospective study were enrolled through a virtual design, were aged roughly 18 to 100 years, and lived in approximately 24 United States geographic areas. In the prospective study, cohorts were assigned on the basis of participant-reported clinical history obtained from a screening survey and a study questionnaire. Recovered participants in ImmuneRACE Cohort 3 were defined as having two consecutive negative NP/OP PCR tests, clearance from a healthcare professional, or resolution of symptoms. In the prospective study, whole blood, serum and a nasopharyngeal or oropharyngeal swab were collected from each participant by mobile phlebotomists. Prospective study participants could optionally give additional blood draws and questionnaires over a roughly 2-month period. Before DNA extraction, blood samples from the prospective study were shipped at room temperature or frozen. The germline V and J ends show losses of 0 bases and 9 bases respectively, and no gene match explains 12 bases of the junction. Taken from cysteine to phenylalanine, the CDR3 has 16 residues. CDR3 DNA only is kept here, 48 bases in frame from base 1. The germline V gene supplies CDR1 SGDLS and CDR2 YYNGEE.

The immunoSEQ Assay, a bias-controlled multiplex PCR, was used to amplify TCRbeta CDR3 regions from genomic DNA. The authors processed their data as follows. The number of nucleated cells in each sample was estimated from the amplification of reference gene primers within the assay. To quantify the absolute abundance of each unique TCRbeta CDR3 rearrangement, sequence reads were collapsed and filtered. Productive Simpson clonality was computed per sample as the square root of Simpson's diversity index over productive rearrangements. Entries here come from immuneACCESS through TCRdb and include only in-frame sequences with V and J called. Some clones fail to appear in such tables; in the studies checked, an unresolved V gene covers under half of the shortfall, and the cause of the remainder is unknown. V and J calls and clone size come straight from that table; D and trimming were deduced from the DNA. This sample gives around 470,000 clones in total; roughly 87% of them show up just once. The ten biggest clones cover approximately 0.65% of the sample.

As concerns this clone: It has no known antigen specificity. No base quality information exists; no much larger clone differs at one position.

Here the chain combines TRBV9 and TRBJ2-1; 7 nucleotides in the junction match TRBD1. The sample consisted of PBMCs or T cells enriched from blood (not recorded which). The TCR originated in a man between 18 and 35 years old who had recovered from COVID-19. The nucleotides read TGTGCCAGCAGCGTAGAGGGGGCGGTGGCTCTGGGTGAGCAGTTCTTC. Its translation reads: CASSVEGAVALGEQFF.